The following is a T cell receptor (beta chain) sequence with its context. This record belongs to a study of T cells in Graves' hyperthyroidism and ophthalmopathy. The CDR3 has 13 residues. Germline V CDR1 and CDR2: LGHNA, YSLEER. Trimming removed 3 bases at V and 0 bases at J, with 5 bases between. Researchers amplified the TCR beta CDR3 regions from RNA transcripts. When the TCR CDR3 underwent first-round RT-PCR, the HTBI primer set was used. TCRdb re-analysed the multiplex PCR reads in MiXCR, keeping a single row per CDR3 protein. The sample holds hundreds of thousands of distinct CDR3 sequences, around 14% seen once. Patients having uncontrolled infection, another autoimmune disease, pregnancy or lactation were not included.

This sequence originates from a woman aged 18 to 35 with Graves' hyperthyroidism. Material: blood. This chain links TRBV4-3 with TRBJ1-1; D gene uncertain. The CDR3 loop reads CASSHRMNTEAFF. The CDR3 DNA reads TGCGCCAGCAGCCACCGCATGAACACTGAAGCTTTCTTT.